This is a list of T cell receptor beta chains from one sample in a study of blood T cell repertoires in COVID-19. Repertoires were generated with immunoSEQ multiplex PCR, while TCRdb's copy carries only in-frame clones and drops some. Of some 160,000 clones listed, around 90% are singletons. Sequencing was carried out using peripheral blood. These receptors were collected from a woman of 80 years or more with COVID-19, enrolled during active disease. Each CDR3 is given with its conserved first and last residue. The D gene is left open where the match is weak. Only part of the rows carry a size: once, few, many, or a class if the clone is expanded.

d_gene: .; abundance: .; v_gene: TRBV5-1; j_gene: TRBJ2-3; CDR3nt: TGCGCCAGCAGCTTGTACAGCCCTAGCACAGATACGCAGTATTTT; CDR3aa: CASSLYSPSTDTQYF
d_gene: .; abundance: once; v_gene: TRBV6-6; j_gene: TRBJ1-6; CDR3nt: TGTGCCAGCAGTTCAGGGGCCCTCCACTTT; CDR3aa: CASSSGALHF
d_gene: TRBD1; abundance: .; v_gene: TRBV7-2; j_gene: TRBJ2-2; CDR3nt: TGTGCCAGCAGCGCCGGGACAGCCATCACCGGGGAGCTGTTTTTT; CDR3aa: CASSAGTAITGELFF
d_gene: TRBD2; abundance: .; v_gene: TRBV5-4; j_gene: TRBJ2-2; CDR3nt: TGTGCCAGCAGCTTGGCCCGGGGGGACACCGGGGAGCTGTTTTTT; CDR3aa: CASSLARGDTGELFF
d_gene: TRBD2; abundance: .; v_gene: TRBV29-1; j_gene: TRBJ2-7; CDR3nt: TGCAGCGTTGAAGAACTAGCGGGGGAAGAGCAGTACTTC; CDR3aa: CSVEELAGEEQYF
d_gene: TRBD2; abundance: .; v_gene: TRBV28; j_gene: TRBJ2-7; CDR3nt: TGTGCCAGCAGGACTAGCGGGAGGAGGAGCGTGAGTTACGAGCAGTACTTC; CDR3aa: CASRTSGRRSVSYEQYF
d_gene: .; abundance: .; v_gene: TRBV28; j_gene: TRBJ2-7; CDR3nt: TGTGCCAGCAGGGTCGGTGGGCAGAGCTCCTACGAGCAGTACTTC; CDR3aa: CASRVGGQSSYEQYF
d_gene: .; abundance: .; v_gene: TRBV9; j_gene: TRBJ1-4; CDR3nt: TGTGCCAGCAGCGACAGGGCCGGAACAGAAAAACTGTTTTTT; CDR3aa: CASSDRAGTEKLFF
d_gene: .; abundance: .; v_gene: TRBV4-2; j_gene: TRBJ1-5; CDR3nt: TGTGCCAGCAGCCGTAATAGCAATCAGCCCCAGCATTTT; CDR3aa: CASSRNSNQPQHF
d_gene: TRBD1; abundance: .; v_gene: TRBV28; j_gene: TRBJ2-5; CDR3nt: TGTGCCAGCAGTTTAGGGGGGCAGGGGGCAGGAGAGACCCAGTACTTC; CDR3aa: CASSLGGQGAGETQYF
d_gene: TRBD1; abundance: .; v_gene: TRBV5-1; j_gene: TRBJ1-1; CDR3nt: TGCGCCAGCAGCGTATCCACCGACAGGGCCTCTGAAGCTTTCTTT; CDR3aa: CASSVSTDRASEAFF
d_gene: .; abundance: .; v_gene: TRBV7-2; j_gene: TRBJ1-2; CDR3nt: TGTGCCAGCAGCTTAGACCCCCTGGGCAGGGGTCGCGGCTACACCTTC; CDR3aa: CASSLDPLGRGRGYTF
d_gene: TRBD2; abundance: .; v_gene: TRBV9; j_gene: TRBJ2-1; CDR3nt: TGTGCCAGCAGCCGGGAGGTAGCGGACTACAATGAGCAGTTCTTC; CDR3aa: CASSREVADYNEQFF
d_gene: .; abundance: .; v_gene: TRBV28; j_gene: TRBJ2-7; CDR3nt: TGTGCCAGCAGTTTATACAGGGACTACGACGAGCAGTACTTC; CDR3aa: CASSLYRDYDEQYF
d_gene: .; abundance: .; v_gene: TRBV5-1; j_gene: TRBJ2-7; CDR3nt: TGCGCCAGCAGCTTGTTACAGGGCGAGATCGAGCAGTACTTC; CDR3aa: CASSLLQGEIEQYF
d_gene: .; abundance: .; v_gene: TRBV7-3; j_gene: TRBJ2-2; CDR3nt: TGTGCCAGCAGCTTAACAGGCTGGGGAGTAGGGGAGCTGTTTTTT; CDR3aa: CASSLTGWGVGELFF
d_gene: .; abundance: .; v_gene: TRBV12-3/TRBV12-4; j_gene: TRBJ1-1; CDR3nt: TGTGCCAGCAGTTTAGCGGGGGCAACTGAAGCTTTCTTT; CDR3aa: CASSLAGATEAFF
d_gene: TRBD2; abundance: .; v_gene: TRBV5-4; j_gene: TRBJ2-1; CDR3nt: TGTGCCAGCAGCTTGGTGGGCGGGAGCTACAATGAGCAGTTCTTC; CDR3aa: CASSLVGGSYNEQFF
d_gene: .; abundance: .; v_gene: TRBV11-2; j_gene: TRBJ2-5; CDR3nt: TGTGCCAGCAGCTTCGTTCAGGAACAAGAGACCCAGTACTTC; CDR3aa: CASSFVQEQETQYF
d_gene: TRBD2; abundance: few; v_gene: TRBV28; j_gene: TRBJ2-1; CDR3nt: TGTGCCAGCAGTTTTCTAGCGGGAGTAGGTAATGAGCAGTTCTTC; CDR3aa: CASSFLAGVGNEQFF
d_gene: .; abundance: .; v_gene: TRBV27; j_gene: TRBJ2-3; CDR3nt: TGTGCCAGCCGCTTTGCCAGTACAGATACGCAGTATTTT; CDR3aa: CASRFASTDTQYF
d_gene: TRBD1; abundance: .; v_gene: TRBV2; j_gene: TRBJ1-4; CDR3nt: TGTGCCAGCAGACCCGGGACAGGAGTCCCCGGGGATGAAAAACTGTTTTTT; CDR3aa: CASRPGTGVPGDEKLFF
d_gene: TRBD2; abundance: .; v_gene: TRBV27; j_gene: TRBJ2-7; CDR3nt: TGTGCCAGCAGACCTAGCGGGGGTTACGAGCAGTACTTC; CDR3aa: CASRPSGGYEQYF
d_gene: TRBD1; abundance: .; v_gene: TRBV6-5; j_gene: TRBJ1-2; CDR3nt: TGTGCCAGCAGTTCCCGGACAGGGGCGGGTGGCTACACCTTC; CDR3aa: CASSSRTGAGGYTF
d_gene: .; abundance: once; v_gene: TRBV4-1; j_gene: TRBJ1-4; CDR3nt: TGCGCCAGCAGCCAAGATGGGGGGAGCCAGAATGAAAAACTGTTTTTT; CDR3aa: CASSQDGGSQNEKLFF
d_gene: TRBD1; abundance: once; v_gene: TRBV4-1; j_gene: TRBJ2-5; CDR3nt: TGCGCCAGCAGCCAAGATCAGACAGGGGGAGAGACCCAGTACTTC; CDR3aa: CASSQDQTGGETQYF
d_gene: .; abundance: .; v_gene: TRBV5-6; j_gene: TRBJ2-2; CDR3nt: TGTGCCAGCAGCGCGGGACCGGGGGAGCTGTTTTTT; CDR3aa: CASSAGPGELFF
d_gene: TRBD1; abundance: .; v_gene: TRBV5-8; j_gene: TRBJ1-1; CDR3nt: TGTGCCAGCAGCCCCTGGGTGGGGACAGGGACGACTTTGAACACTGAAGCTTTCTTT; CDR3aa: CASSPWVGTGTTLNTEAFF
d_gene: .; abundance: .; v_gene: TRBV24-1; j_gene: TRBJ2-2; CDR3nt: TGTGCCACCAGTGATTTTGGGGCTGTGGGGGCCCCCGGGGAGCTGTTTTTT; CDR3aa: CATSDFGAVGAPGELFF
d_gene: TRBD1; abundance: .; v_gene: TRBV6-5; j_gene: TRBJ2-5; CDR3nt: TGTGCCAGCAGGGAGCAGGGGGCAGGAGAGACCCAGTACTTC; CDR3aa: CASREQGAGETQYF
d_gene: TRBD1; abundance: .; v_gene: TRBV20-1; j_gene: TRBJ1-5; CDR3nt: TGCAGTGCTAGTTGGGGACAGGGGCTGAATCAGCCCCAGCATTTT; CDR3aa: CSASWGQGLNQPQHF
d_gene: .; abundance: few; v_gene: TRBV20-1; j_gene: TRBJ1-5; CDR3nt: TGCAGTGCTAGTTTAGTAAATAGCAATCAGCCCCAGCATTTT; CDR3aa: CSASLVNSNQPQHF
d_gene: TRBD1; abundance: .; v_gene: TRBV18; j_gene: TRBJ1-5; CDR3nt: TGTGCCAGCTCACCAAGCAGGGGGAACAATCAGCCCCAGCATTTT; CDR3aa: CASSPSRGNNQPQHF